This T cell receptor beta chain comes out of a study of neurological immune-mediated disorders. This clonotype was seen a few times. The germline V gene encodes CDR1 SQVTM and CDR2 ANQGSEA. V dropped 3 bases and J dropped 7 bases, with 16 bases sitting between them. CDR3 length: 14 amino acids. It was from 2 million PBMCs stored at -80 C that the unsorted libraries were obtained. TCRdb called the 5' RACE reads again in MiXCR, with one record for every CDR3 protein. Of fewer than 20,000 distinct CDR3 sequences in the sample, around 28% were seen once. Sequenced input: PBMCs. This TCR was sampled from a man aged 50 to 60 with HTLV-1-associated myelopathy (HAM/TSP). The chain couples TRBV29-1 to TRBJ2-1, with no clear D. CDR3 residues: CSVDSWLGRNEQFF. CDR3 nucleotides: TGCAGCGTTGATAGTTGGCTAGGACGTAATGAGCAGTTCTTC.